This TCR beta chain was observed in a study of vaccination and CD4 T cells after COVID-19. Background on the study: The authors used overlapping spike peptides from SARS-CoV-2, HCoV-NL63, HCoV-OC43 and HCoV-229E to stimulate cells.

Treatment noted: approximately nine-day PBMC culture with coronavirus spike peptide pools or control peptides (ViraFEST assay). Trimming pared 8 bases from V and 6 bases from J, leaving 14 bases between. Germline lookup yields CDR1 SEHNR and CDR2 FQNEAQ (reference sequence). The CDR3 length is 12 residues. This clonotype was detected a few times. The antigen remains unidentified. Study-wide points: Convalescent patients saw a median about 85% of their reactive clones show up only after vaccination. The study sampled relatively few convalescent patients and omitted early post-infection timepoints.

With the Oncomine TCR Beta short-read assay, DNA from cultured CD4+ T cells was sequenced. TCRdb re-called the PCR reads through MiXCR, storing one row per CDR3 protein. This table has 4,000 or so distinct CDR3 sequences, approximately 19% appearing once. Sequenced input: CD4+ T cells from blood, cultured in vitro. This chain joins TRBV7-9 and TRBJ2-7; D not resolved. This TCR was sampled from a human donor who had recovered from COVID-19. The DNA of the CDR3 is TGTGCCAGCGCCCTCCGTGGGCCCGAGCAGTACTTC. Translating gives CASALRGPEQYF.